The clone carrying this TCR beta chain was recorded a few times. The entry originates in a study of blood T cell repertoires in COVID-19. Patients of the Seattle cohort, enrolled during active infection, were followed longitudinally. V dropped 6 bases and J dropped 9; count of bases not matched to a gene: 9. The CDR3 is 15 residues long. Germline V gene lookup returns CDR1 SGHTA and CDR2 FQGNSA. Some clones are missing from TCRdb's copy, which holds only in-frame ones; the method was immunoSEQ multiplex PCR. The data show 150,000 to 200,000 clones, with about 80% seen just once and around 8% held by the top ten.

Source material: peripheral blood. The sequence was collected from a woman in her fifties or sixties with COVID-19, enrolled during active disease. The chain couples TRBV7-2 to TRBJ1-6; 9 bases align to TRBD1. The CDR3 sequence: CASRRGQGEGSPLHF. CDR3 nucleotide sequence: TGTGCCAGCAGACGGGGACAGGGTGAGGGTTCACCCCTCCACTTT.